This entry lists 10 T cell receptor beta chains sequenced from one sample in a study of T cell repertoires in cytomegalovirus infection. These TCRs' antigens remain unknown. TCRdb independently ran MiXCR on the reads; one entry per CDR3 protein. Among tens of thousands of distinct CDR3 sequences listed, around 18% were seen once. Specimen: CD8+ T cells from cultured PBMCs, collected from culture after CMV antigen stimulation. The receptors were gathered from a human donor in good health (CMV status not recorded). Some clones in this sample may be carry-over from other donors' samples.

There are a few counts of this clonotype. This chain links TRBV6-8 with TRBJ2-5; D gene uncertain. The CDR3 has 13 amino acids. Trimming pared 5 bases from V and 2 bases from J, leaving 9 bases between. The germline gives CDR1 MNHGY, CDR2 SAAAGT. The CDR3 DNA reads TGTGCCAGCAGTCCGGACGGGCAAGAGACCCAGTACTTC. It encodes CASSPDGQETQYF.

The V and J genes are TRBV6-1 and TRBJ2-7; a possible D gene is TRBD2 (6 bases). Germline CDR1 is MNHNS and CDR2 is SASEGT. V lost 4 bases and J 6 bases, leaving 16 bases between the germline ends. This CDR3 has 14 amino acids. DNA of the CDR3: TGTGCCAGCAGTGTCCGGGAGAAAACCTCCGAGCAGTACTTC. Protein product: CASSVREKTSEQYF.

This clonotype was detected only a few times. This chain uses TRBV7-2 with TRBJ2-1; possibly TRBD1 for D (6 bases). CDR3 length: 15 amino acids. The V end lost 4 bases, the J end lost 5 bases, and 15 bases lay between the germline ends. The germline CDR1 and CDR2 sequences are SGHTA and FQGNSA. CDR3 in amino acids: CASSSKWDTNNEQFF. The CDR3 nucleotides read TGTGCCAGCAGCTCGAAGTGGGACACCAACAATGAGCAGTTCTTC.

This clonotype turned up a few times. This rearrangement joins TRBV7-8 to TRBJ2-7; D remains unclear. V was shortened by 4 bases and J by 6 bases, with 7 bases between the two germline ends. The germline V gene encodes CDR1 SGHVS and CDR2 FQNEAQ. The CDR3 is 11 residues long. CDR3 loop: CASSSGVEQYF. DNA for the CDR3: TGTGCCAGCAGCTCCGGCGTCGAGCAGTACTTC.

The rearrangement links TRBV27 to TRBJ2-7; D could derive from TRBD1 or TRBD2 (6 bases each). Trimming pared 1 base from V and 2 bases from J, leaving 21 bases between. Germline V gene data show CDR1 as MNHEY and CDR2 as SMNVEV (reference sequence). This CDR3 spans 18 amino acids. The CDR3 sequence is CASSLWRFAEGDTYEQYF. The CDR3 DNA reads as TGTGCCAGCAGTTTATGGAGGTTTGCGGAGGGGGATACCTACGAGCAGTACTTC.

The V gene is TRBV20-1, the J gene TRBJ2-2; a weak D match, TRBD2 (7 bases). Germline V lookup: CDR1 DFQATT, CDR2 SNEGSKA (reference sequence). The ends were cut back, 6 bases at V and 3 bases at J, with 20 bases in the middle. The length of the CDR3 is 16 residues. The CDR3 loop reads CSAPGGEGEDTGELFF. The CDR3 coding sequence is TGCAGTGCACCGGGGGGCGAAGGAGAGGACACCGGGGAGCTGTTTTTT.

This clonotype has just a few counts. This chain uses TRBV7-6 with TRBJ1-1; D call uncertain. The CDR3 is 15 amino acids. From germline, CDR1 is SGHVS and CDR2 FNYEAQ. Trimming shortened V by 5 bases and J by 1 base, and 14 bases separated the two germline ends. The CDR3 spells CASSNIKLWNTEAFF. Here the CDR3 DNA reads TGTGCCAGCAGCAACATTAAGTTGTGGAACACTGAAGCTTTCTTT. The full variable domain, completed using reference TRBV7-6 and TRBJ1-1, is GAGVSQSPRYKVTKRGQDVALRCDPISGHVSLYWYRQALGQGPEFLTYFNYEAQQDKSGLPNDRFSAERPEGSISTLTIQRTEQRDSAMYRCASSNIKLWNTEAFFGQGTRLTVV.

The chain combines TRBV7-6 with TRBJ2-1; 8 bases line up with TRBD2. Germline CDR1 SGHVS, CDR2 FNYEAQ. This CDR3 has 16 amino acids. V was pared by 5 bases and J by 3 bases, with 9 bases of the junction left unmatched. CDR3 protein: CASSPHVAGYYNEQFF. CDR3 DNA: TGTGCCAGCAGCCCACACGTAGCGGGATACTACAATGAGCAGTTCTTC.

This sequence joins TRBV7-2 and TRBJ2-1; D might be TRBD1 (5 bases). Germline V gives CDR1 SGHTA, CDR2 FQGNSA. The CDR3 sequence is 15 residues long. V gave up 1 base and J gave up 3 bases, with 10 bases separating them. The DNA of the CDR3 is TGTGCCAGCAGCTTAGAAGGGGTGGGCTACAATGAGCAGTTCTTC. Its protein product is CASSLEGVGYNEQFF.

The V and J genes are TRBV6-5 and TRBJ2-1; D remains unclear. This CDR3 has 13 amino acids. Trimming removed 5 bases at V and 5 bases at J, with 10 bases between. Germline V CDR1 and CDR2: MNHEY, SVGAGI. The CDR3: CASSPTRDNEQFF. CDR3 nucleotide sequence: TGTGCCAGCAGTCCGACCCGGGACAATGAGCAGTTCTTC.